This T cell receptor (beta chain) appears in the sequencing data of a study of shared T cell receptors in the human thymus. With 0 bases removed from V and 0 bases from J, the gap between germline ends came to 17 bases. This CDR3 is 17 amino acids long. Germline lookup yields CDR1 GTSNPN and CDR2 SVGIG (reference sequence). Sequencing was performed with immunoSEQ multiplex PCR; in TCRdb, only in-frame clones are kept and a portion is missing. In the table there are more than 550,000 clones, about 90% of which are singletons. Another study also made use of these data, one on human thymus T cells. As that report states: Healthy Finnish infants undergoing corrective surgery for congenital heart defects were used as donors.

The chain recombines TRBV30 with TRBJ1-1, with D possibly TRBD1 on 5 matching bases. The clonotype comes from a boy less than two years old with a congenital heart defect. The sample consisted of thymocytes. CDR3 bases: TGTGCCTGGAGTGTCCCCTCTGGAGACAGTCTGAACACTGAAGCTTTCTTT. Translating it yields CAWSVPSGDSLNTEAFF.